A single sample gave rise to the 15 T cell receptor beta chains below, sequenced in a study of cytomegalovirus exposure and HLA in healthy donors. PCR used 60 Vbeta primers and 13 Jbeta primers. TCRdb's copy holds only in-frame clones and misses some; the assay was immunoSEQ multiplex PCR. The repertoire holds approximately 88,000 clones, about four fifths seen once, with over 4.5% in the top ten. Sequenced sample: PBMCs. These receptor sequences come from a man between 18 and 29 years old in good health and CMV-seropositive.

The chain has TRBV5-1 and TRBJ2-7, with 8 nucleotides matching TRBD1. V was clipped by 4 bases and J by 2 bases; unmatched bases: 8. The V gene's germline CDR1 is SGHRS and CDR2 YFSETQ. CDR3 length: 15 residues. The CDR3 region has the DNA TGCGCCAGCAGCCTCACCCGGACAGGGACCTACGAGCAGTACTTC. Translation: CASSLTRTGTYEQYF.

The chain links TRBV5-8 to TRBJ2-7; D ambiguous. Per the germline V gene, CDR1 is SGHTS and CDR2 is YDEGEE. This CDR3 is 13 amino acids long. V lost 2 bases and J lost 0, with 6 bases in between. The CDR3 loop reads CASSLLVSYEQYF. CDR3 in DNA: TGTGCCAGCAGCTTACTCGTCTCCTACGAGCAGTACTTC.

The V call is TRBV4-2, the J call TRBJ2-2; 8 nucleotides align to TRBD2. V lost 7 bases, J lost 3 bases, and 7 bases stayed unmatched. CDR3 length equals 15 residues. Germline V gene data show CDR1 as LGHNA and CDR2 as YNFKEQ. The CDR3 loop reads CASKAAGVDTGELFF. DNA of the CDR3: TGTGCCAGCAAGGCAGCGGGAGTTGACACCGGGGAGCTGTTTTTT.

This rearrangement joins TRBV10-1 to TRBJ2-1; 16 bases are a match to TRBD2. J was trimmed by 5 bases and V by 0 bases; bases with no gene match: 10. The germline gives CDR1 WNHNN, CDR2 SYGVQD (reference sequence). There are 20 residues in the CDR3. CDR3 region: CASSESSSGTSGRANNEQFF. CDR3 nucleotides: TGCGCCAGCAGTGAGTCAAGTTCCGGGACTAGCGGGAGGGCCAACAATGAGCAGTTCTTC.

CDR3 amino acids: CASSQDLELVVTQPQHF. The CDR3, as DNA: TGCGCCAGCAGCCAAGATCTAGAGCTAGTAGTGACCCAGCCCCAGCATTTT. V and J are TRBV4-1 and TRBJ1-5; D is undetermined. The V end lost 0 bases, the J end lost 7 bases, and 19 bases lay between the germline ends. Germline values: CDR1 MGHRA, CDR2 YSYEKL. This CDR3 spans 17 amino acids.

For the CDR3, the DNA is TGTGCCAGCAGCTTTAGGGGGGGTACTGAAGCTTTCTTT. It translates to CASSFRGGTEAFF. The chain uses TRBV14 and TRBJ1-1; D might be TRBD1 (6 bases). V lost 5 bases, J lost 5 bases, and 12 bases lay in between. This CDR3 region has 13 residues. CDR1 and CDR2 from the germline V gene are SGHDN and FVKESK.

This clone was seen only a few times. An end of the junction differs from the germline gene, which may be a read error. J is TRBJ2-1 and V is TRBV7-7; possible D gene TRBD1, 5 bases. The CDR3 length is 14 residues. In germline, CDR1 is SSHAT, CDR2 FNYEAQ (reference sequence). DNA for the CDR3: TGTGCTAGCAGCTTAGGGCTAGGGGCGCATGAGCAGTTCTTC. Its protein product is CASSLGLGAHEQFF.

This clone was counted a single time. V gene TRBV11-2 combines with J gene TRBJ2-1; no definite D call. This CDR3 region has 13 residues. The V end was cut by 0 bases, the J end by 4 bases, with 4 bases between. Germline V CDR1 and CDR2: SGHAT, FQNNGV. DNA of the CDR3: TGTGCCAGCAGCTTAGATCCTTACAATGAGCAGTTCTTC. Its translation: CASSLDPYNEQFF.

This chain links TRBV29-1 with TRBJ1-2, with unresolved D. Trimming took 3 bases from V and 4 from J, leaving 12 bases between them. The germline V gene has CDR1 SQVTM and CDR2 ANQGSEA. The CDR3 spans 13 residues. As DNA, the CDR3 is TGCAGCGTTGAGTTCTTCGGTCTCTATGGCTACACCTTC. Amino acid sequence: CSVEFFGLYGYTF.

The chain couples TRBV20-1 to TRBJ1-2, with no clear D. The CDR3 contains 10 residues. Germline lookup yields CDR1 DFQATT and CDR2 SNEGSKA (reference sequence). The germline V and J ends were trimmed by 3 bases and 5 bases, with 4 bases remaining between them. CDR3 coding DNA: TGCAGTGCTAGTCAGTATGGCTACACCTTC. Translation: CSASQYGYTF.

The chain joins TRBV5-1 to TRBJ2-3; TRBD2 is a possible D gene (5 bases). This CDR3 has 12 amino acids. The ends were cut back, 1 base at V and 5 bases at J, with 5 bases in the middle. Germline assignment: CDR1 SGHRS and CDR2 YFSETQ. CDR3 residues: CASSLRGDTQYF. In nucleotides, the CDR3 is TGCGCCAGCAGCTTGCGGGGAGATACGCAGTATTTT.

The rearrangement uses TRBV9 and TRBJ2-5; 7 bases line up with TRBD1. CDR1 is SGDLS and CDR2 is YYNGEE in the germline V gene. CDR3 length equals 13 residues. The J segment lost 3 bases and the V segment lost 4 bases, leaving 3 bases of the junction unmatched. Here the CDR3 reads CASSKDREETQYF. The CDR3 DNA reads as TGTGCCAGCAGCAAAGACAGGGAAGAGACCCAGTACTTC.

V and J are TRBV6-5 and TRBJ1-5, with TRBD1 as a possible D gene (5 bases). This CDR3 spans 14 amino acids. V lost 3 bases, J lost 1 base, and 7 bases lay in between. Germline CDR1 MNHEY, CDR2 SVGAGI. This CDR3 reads CASSYGASNQPQHF. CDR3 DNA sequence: TGTGCCAGCAGTTATGGGGCGAGCAATCAGCCCCAGCATTTT.

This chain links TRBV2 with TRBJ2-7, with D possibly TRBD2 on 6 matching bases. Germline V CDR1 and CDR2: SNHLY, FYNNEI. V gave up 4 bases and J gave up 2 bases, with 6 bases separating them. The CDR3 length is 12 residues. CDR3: CASSASAYEQYF. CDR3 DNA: TGTGCCAGCAGTGCTAGCGCCTACGAGCAGTACTTC.

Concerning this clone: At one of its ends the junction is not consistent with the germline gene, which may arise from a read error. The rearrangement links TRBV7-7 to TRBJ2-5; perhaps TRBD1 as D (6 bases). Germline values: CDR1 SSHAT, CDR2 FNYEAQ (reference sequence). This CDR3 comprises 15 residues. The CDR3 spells CASSLAGVKGETQYF. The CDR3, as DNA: TGTGCTAGCAGCTTAGCAGGGGTAAAAGGGGAGACCCAGTACTTC.